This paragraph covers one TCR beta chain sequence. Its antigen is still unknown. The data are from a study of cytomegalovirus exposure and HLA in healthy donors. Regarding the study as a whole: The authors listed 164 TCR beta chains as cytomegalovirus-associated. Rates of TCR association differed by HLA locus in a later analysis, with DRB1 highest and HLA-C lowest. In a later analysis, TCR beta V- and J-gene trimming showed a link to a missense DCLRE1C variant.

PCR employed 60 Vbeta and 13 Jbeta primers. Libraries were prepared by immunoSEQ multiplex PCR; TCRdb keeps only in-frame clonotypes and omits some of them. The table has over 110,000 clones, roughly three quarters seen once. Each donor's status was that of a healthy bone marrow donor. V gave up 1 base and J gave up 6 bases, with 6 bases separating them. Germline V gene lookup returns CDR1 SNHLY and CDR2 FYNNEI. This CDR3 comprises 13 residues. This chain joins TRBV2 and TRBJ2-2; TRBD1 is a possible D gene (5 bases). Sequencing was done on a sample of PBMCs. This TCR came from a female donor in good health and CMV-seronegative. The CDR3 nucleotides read TGTGCCAGCAGTGAAGAGGGGTCCGGGGAGCTGTTTTTT. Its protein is CASSEEGSGELFF.